These 20 T cell receptor beta chains were sequenced from one sample in a study of Ad26.COV2.S vaccination and SARS-CoV-2 variants. The treatment is: around 19 received Ad26.COV2.S at low or high dose, single or two shots; about five received placebo; per-sample allocation not given. Specimen acquisition occurred on day 63 following the initial vaccine or placebo injection. Libraries were prepared by immunoSEQ multiplex PCR; TCRdb keeps only in-frame clonotypes and omits some of them. The table has roughly 460,000 clones, nearly 90% seen once. Sequences were derived from peripheral blood, sampled in a trial of Ad26.COV2.S vaccine versus placebo. These receptors were collected from a person aged 18-60 years who received the Ad26.COV2.S COVID-19 vaccine or a placebo.

This chain uses TRBV6-5 with TRBJ1-5; D call uncertain. From germline, CDR1 is MNHEY and CDR2 SVGAGI. The CDR3 is 16 amino acids. V was clipped by 0 bases and J by 0 bases, with 9 bases between them. The CDR3 DNA sequence: TGTGCCAGCAGTTACTCGCGGACGGTTAGCAATCAGCCCCAGCATTTT. Its translation: CASSYSRTVSNQPQHF.

The V gene is TRBV21-1, the J gene TRBJ1-6; the table's D call, TRBD1, was not checked against the DNA. TRBV21-1 is a recognized pseudogene. This CDR3 has 14 amino acids. As DNA, the CDR3 is TGTGCCAGCAATTCGGGACACTATAATTCACCCCTCCACTTT. This codes for CASNSGHYNSPLHF.

This clone was seen a single time. The chain couples TRBV2 to TRBJ2-5; D not certain. The ends were cut back, 8 bases at V and 4 bases at J, with 11 bases in the middle. Per germline, CDR1 SNHLY and CDR2 FYNNEI. The CDR3 has 12 residues. CDR3 sequence (DNA): TGTGCCAGCGAATACGGTGGAGAGACCCAGTACTTC. Translating it yields CASEYGGETQYF.

The chain combines TRBV6-5 with TRBJ1-5; D remains ambiguous. From germline, CDR1 is MNHEY and CDR2 SVGAGI. Trimming took 0 bases from V and 4 from J, leaving 10 bases between them. CDR3 size: 15 residues. CDR3 coding DNA: TGTGCCAGCAGTTACTCGATTTCCGGGAATCAGCCCCAGCATTTT. As protein: CASSYSISGNQPQHF.

The genes are TRBV6-1 and TRBJ2-4; D could derive from TRBD1 or TRBD2 (6 bases each). Germline loops: CDR1 MNHNS, CDR2 SASEGT. The CDR3 extends over 18 amino acids. Trimming took 4 bases from V and 1 from J, leaving 20 bases between them. This CDR3 reads CASSATRGGSFAKNIQYF. CDR3 bases: TGTGCCAGCAGTGCCACCCGAGGGGGGTCCTTCGCCAAAAACATTCAGTACTTC.

The chain combines TRBV3-1 (or the pseudogene TRBV3-2) with TRBJ2-3, with 9 positions matching TRBD1. Trimming took 5 bases from V and 3 from J; bases not matched to a gene: 9. Germline CDR1 LGHDT, CDR2 YNNKEL (reference sequence). CDR3 length equals 16 residues. CDR3 region: CASSRTTGGRTDTQYF. CDR3 DNA sequence: TGTGCCAGCAGCAGAACGACAGGGGGGCGGACAGATACGCAGTATTTT.

This chain uses TRBV28 with TRBJ1-5; D is perhaps TRBD1 (6 bases). With 8 bases removed from V and 6 bases from J, the gap between germline ends came to 14 bases. Germline loops: CDR1 MDHEN, CDR2 SYDVKM. The CDR3 length is 13 residues. Here the CDR3 reads CASGNRVVQPQHF. CDR3 sequence (DNA): TGTGCCAGCGGAAACAGGGTAGTTCAGCCCCAGCATTTT.

The chain links TRBV2 to TRBJ2-7; D unclear. CDR3 length: 11 amino acids. Trimming removed 5 bases at V and 5 bases at J, with 7 bases between. CDR1 is SNHLY, CDR2 FYNNEI, per germline. Here the CDR3 DNA reads TGTGCCAGCAGTCAACCGAACGAGCAGTACTTC. Amino acid sequence: CASSQPNEQYF.

V is TRBV15 and J is TRBJ1-3; D remains unclear. Trimming left V 0 bases short and J 9 bases short, with 15 bases between. The CDR3 length is 15 residues. The V gene's germline CDR1 is LNHNV and CDR2 YYDKDF (reference sequence). DNA for the CDR3: TGTGCCACCAGCAGAGAATTAGGCAGCTTGGGCACCATATATTTT. It yields the protein CATSRELGSLGTIYF.

The chain links TRBV2 to TRBJ2-3, with D perhaps matching TRBD1 or TRBD2 (5 bases each). Germline CDR1 SNHLY, CDR2 FYNNEI. The V end lost 6 bases, the J end lost 10 bases, and 17 bases lay between the germline ends. CDR3 length: 13 amino acids. As DNA, the CDR3 is TGTGCCAGCAGCATCCTAAGTGGGGGTGCGCAGTATTTT. Translated, it gives CASSILSGGAQYF. The variable domain in full, completed from reference TRBV2 and TRBJ2-3, reads EPEVTQTPSHQVTQMGQEVILRCVPISNHLYFYWYRQILGQKVEFLVSFYNNEISEKSEIFDDQFSVERPDGSNFTLKIRSTKLEDSAMYFCASSILSGGAQYFGPGTRLTVL.

This clone turned up a few times. The V and J genes are TRBV6-2 or TRBV6-3 and TRBJ2-6; D ambiguous. V was clipped by 0 bases and J by 1 base, with 4 bases between them. The V gene's germline CDR1 is MNHEY and CDR2 SVGEGT. The CDR3 extends over 15 amino acids. The CDR3 protein is CASSYSGSGANVLTF. Written as DNA, the CDR3 is TGTGCCAGCAGTTACTCGGGATCTGGGGCCAACGTCCTGACTTTC.

The V gene is TRBV6-5, the J gene TRBJ1-2; D is perhaps TRBD1 (5 bases). The CDR3 is made up of 15 amino acids. Per germline, CDR1 MNHEY and CDR2 SVGAGI. Trimming took 6 bases from V and 3 from J, leaving 17 bases between them. The CDR3 DNA reads as TGTGCCAGCAGCCCCAGGGACGATTGGGACTATGGCTACACCTTC. Protein: CASSPRDDWDYGYTF.

This clone has a single count. V is TRBV5-1 and J is TRBJ2-7, with 7 bases fitting TRBD1. V dropped 4 bases and J dropped 1; count of bases not matched to a gene: 11. Germline CDR1 SGHRS, CDR2 YFSETQ. The CDR3 covers 16 residues. CDR3 nucleotides: TGCGCCAGCAGCGACCACGACAGGGTTGGGTCCTACGAGCAGTACTTC. Protein product: CASSDHDRVGSYEQYF.

The chain couples TRBV2 to TRBJ2-3, with 8 bases that match TRBD1. CDR1 and CDR2 from the germline V gene are SNHLY and FYNNEI. Losses at the gene ends were 4 bases for V and 2 bases for J; bases not matched to a gene: 8. The CDR3 spans 16 residues. CDR3 in amino acids: CASSGRQGQITDTQYF. The CDR3 DNA reads TGTGCCAGCAGTGGCCGACAGGGGCAAATCACAGATACGCAGTATTTT.

V gene TRBV14 combines with J gene TRBJ2-1; a possible D gene is TRBD1 (6 bases). Trimming left V 4 bases short and J 6 bases short, with 16 bases between. This CDR3 comprises 15 residues. Looked up from germline, CDR1 is SGHDN and CDR2 is FVKESK. This CDR3 is CASSLRQVVVNEQFF. The CDR3 DNA reads as TGTGCCAGCAGCCTAAGACAGGTGGTGGTCAATGAGCAGTTCTTC.

The chain links TRBV2 to TRBJ1-2, with D possibly being TRBD1 (6 bases). V lost 6 bases and J 0 bases, leaving 17 bases between the germline ends. The CDR3 is made up of 16 amino acids. Germline loops: CDR1 SNHLY, CDR2 FYNNEI. The CDR3 region is CASSGGQSSSNYGYTF. In DNA form, the CDR3 reads TGTGCCAGCAGCGGTGGACAGTCAAGTTCTAACTATGGCTACACCTTC.

The table lists this clone with a count of one. The chain's CDR3 is CASSLEWGDYNEQFF. The CDR3 nucleotides read TGTGCCAGCAGCTTAGAGTGGGGAGATTACAATGAGCAGTTCTTC. The rearrangement joins TRBV7-2 to TRBJ2-1, with D possibly being TRBD2 (5 bases). Germline V CDR1 and CDR2: SGHTA, FQGNSA. This CDR3 is built from 15 residues. Trimming pared 1 base from V and 4 bases from J, leaving 11 bases between.

This chain joins TRBV30 and TRBJ2-7; TRBD1 agrees at 10 bases. V was pared by 4 bases and J by 3 bases, with 9 bases of the junction left unmatched. CDR1 GTSNPN and CDR2 SVGIG come from the germline V gene (reference sequence). The CDR3 consists of 15 residues. CDR3 nucleotides: TGTGCCTGGACTAAACAGACAGGGGGCAGCTACGAGCAGTACTTC. Its protein is CAWTKQTGGSYEQYF.

The J gene is TRBJ2-7, the V gene TRBV28; D unclear. The CDR3 has 13 amino acids. Trimming took off 4 bases at V and 1 base at J, with 8 bases between the two ends. Germline V gives CDR1 MDHEN, CDR2 SYDVKM. CDR3 region: CASSSIRSYEQYF. For the CDR3, the DNA is TGTGCCAGCAGTTCGATTAGGTCCTACGAGCAGTACTTC.

This clone was recorded once. The CDR3 is CASSLRPTRNEQFF. The CDR3 nucleotides read TGTGCCAGCAGCTTACGTCCCACCCGAAATGAGCAGTTCTTC. The chain employs TRBV11-1 and TRBJ2-1; no definite D call. Between the trimmed V and J ends, which lost 2 bases and 7 bases, there was a span of 12 bases. The CDR3 length is 14 residues. CDR1 is SGHAT, CDR2 FQDESV, per germline (reference sequence). Full variable domain (outside the CDR3, taken from reference TRBV11-1 and TRBJ2-1): EAEVAQSPRYKITEKSQAVAFWCDPISGHATLYWYRQILGQGPELLVQFQDESVVDDSQLPKDRFSAERLKGVDSTLKIQPAELGDSAMYLCASSLRPTRNEQFFGPGTRLTVL.